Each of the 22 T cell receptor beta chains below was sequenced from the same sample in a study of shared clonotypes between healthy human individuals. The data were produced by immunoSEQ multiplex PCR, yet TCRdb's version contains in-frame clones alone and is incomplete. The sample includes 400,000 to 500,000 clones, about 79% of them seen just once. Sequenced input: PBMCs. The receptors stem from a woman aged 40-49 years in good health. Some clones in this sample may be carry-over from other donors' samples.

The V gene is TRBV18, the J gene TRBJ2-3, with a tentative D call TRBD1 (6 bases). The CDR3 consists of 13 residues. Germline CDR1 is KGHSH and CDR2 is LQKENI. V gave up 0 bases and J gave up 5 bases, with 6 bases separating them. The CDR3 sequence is CASSPPTGDTQYF. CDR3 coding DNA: TGTGCCAGCTCACCACCGACAGGAGATACGCAGTATTTT. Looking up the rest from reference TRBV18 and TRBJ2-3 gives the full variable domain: NAGVMQNPRHLVRRRGQEARLRCSPMKGHSHVYWYRQLPEEGLKFMVYLQKENIIDESGMPKERFSAEFPKEGPSILRIQQVVRGDSAAYFCASSPPTGDTQYFGPGTRLTVL.

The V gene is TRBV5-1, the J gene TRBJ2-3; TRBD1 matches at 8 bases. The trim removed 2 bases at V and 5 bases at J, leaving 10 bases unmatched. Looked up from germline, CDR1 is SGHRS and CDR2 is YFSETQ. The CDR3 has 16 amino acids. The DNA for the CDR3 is TGCGCCAGCAGCTTATTAGGGACAGGCGGGGTAGATACGCAGTATTTT. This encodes CASSLLGTGGVDTQYF.

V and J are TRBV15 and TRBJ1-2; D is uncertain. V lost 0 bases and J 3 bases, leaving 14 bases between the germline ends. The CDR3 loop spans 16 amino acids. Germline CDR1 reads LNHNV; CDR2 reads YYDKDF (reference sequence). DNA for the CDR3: TGTGCCACCAGCAGAGAGCCCACGGCTGCTCACTATGGCTACACCTTC. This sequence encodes CATSREPTAAHYGYTF.

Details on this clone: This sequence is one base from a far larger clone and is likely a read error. Written as DNA, the CDR3 is TGTGCCGGCAGTTGGGACAGGGCTTCTGGAAACACCATATATTTT. It encodes CAGSWDRASGNTIYF. This rearrangement joins TRBV6-6 to TRBJ1-3; 9 nucleotides line up with TRBD1. Germline lookup yields CDR1 MNHNY and CDR2 SVGAGI (reference sequence). The CDR3 contains 15 residues.

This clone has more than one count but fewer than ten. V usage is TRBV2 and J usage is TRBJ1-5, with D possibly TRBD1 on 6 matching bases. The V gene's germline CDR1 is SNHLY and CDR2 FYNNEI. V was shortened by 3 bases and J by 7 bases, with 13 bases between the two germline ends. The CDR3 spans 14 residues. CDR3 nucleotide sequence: TGTGCCAGCAGTGATAGGACAGTAAGGCAGCCCCAGCATTTT. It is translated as CASSDRTVRQPQHF.

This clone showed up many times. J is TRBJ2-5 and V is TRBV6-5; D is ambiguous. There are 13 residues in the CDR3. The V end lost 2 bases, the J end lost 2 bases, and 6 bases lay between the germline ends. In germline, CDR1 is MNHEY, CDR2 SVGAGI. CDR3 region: CASSYRIQETQYF. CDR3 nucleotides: TGTGCCAGCAGTTACAGAATTCAAGAGACCCAGTACTTC.

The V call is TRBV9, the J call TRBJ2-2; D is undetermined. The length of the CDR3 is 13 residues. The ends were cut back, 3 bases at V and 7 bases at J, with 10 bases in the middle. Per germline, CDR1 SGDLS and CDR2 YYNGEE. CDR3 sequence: CASSGQNLGELFF. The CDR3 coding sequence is TGTGCCAGCAGCGGCCAAAACCTCGGGGAGCTGTTTTTT.

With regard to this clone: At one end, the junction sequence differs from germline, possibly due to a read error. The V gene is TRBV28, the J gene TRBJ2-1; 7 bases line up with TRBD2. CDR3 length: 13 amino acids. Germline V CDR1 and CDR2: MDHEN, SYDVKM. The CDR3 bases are TGTGCCAACAGTTTTGGGACTAAAGATGAGCAGTTCTTC. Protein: CANSFGTKDEQFF.

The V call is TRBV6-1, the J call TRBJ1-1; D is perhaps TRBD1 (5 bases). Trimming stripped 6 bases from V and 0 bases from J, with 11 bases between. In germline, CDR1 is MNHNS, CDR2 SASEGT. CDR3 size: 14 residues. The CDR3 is CASREGPMNTEAFF. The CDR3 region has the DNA TGTGCCAGCAGGGAGGGACCGATGAACACTGAAGCTTTCTTT.

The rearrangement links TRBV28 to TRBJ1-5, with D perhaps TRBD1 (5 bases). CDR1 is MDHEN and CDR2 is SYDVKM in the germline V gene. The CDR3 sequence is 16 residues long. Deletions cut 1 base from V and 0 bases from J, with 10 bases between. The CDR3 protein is CASSLLGGNSNQPQHF. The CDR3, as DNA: TGTGCCAGCAGTTTATTGGGGGGGAATAGCAATCAGCCCCAGCATTTT.

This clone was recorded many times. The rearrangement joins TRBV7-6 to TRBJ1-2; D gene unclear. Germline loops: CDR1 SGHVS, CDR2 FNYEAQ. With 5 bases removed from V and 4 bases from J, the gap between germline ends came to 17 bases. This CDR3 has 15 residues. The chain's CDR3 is CASSPNSGFPYGYTF. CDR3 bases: TGTGCCAGCAGCCCCAACAGCGGATTTCCCTATGGCTACACCTTC.

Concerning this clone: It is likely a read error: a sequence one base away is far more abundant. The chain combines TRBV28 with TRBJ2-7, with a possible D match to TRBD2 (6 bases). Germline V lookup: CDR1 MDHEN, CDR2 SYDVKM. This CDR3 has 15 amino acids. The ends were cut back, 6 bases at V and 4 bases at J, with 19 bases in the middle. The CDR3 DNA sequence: TGTGCCAGCAGCCAGGGTGCTAGCGTCGCATACGAGCAGTACTTC. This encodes CASSQGASVAYEQYF.

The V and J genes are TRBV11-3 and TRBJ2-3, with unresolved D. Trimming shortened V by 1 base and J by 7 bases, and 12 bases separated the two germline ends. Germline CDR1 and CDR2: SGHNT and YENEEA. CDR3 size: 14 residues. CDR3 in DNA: TGTGCCAGCAGCTTAGGACGGGCGAGCCATACGCAGTATTTT. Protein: CASSLGRASHTQYF.

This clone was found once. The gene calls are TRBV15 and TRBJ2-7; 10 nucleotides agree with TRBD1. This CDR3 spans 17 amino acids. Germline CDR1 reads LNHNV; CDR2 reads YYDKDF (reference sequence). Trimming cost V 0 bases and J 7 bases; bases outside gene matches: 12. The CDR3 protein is CATSRDTGQGEEQEQYF. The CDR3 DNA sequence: TGTGCCACCAGCAGAGATACAGGACAGGGGGAGGAGCAGGAGCAGTACTTC.

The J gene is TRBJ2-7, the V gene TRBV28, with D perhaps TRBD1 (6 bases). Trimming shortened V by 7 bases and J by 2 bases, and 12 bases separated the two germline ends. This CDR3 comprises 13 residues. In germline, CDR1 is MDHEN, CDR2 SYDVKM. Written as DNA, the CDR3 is TGTGCCAGCATTAGGACAGAGCCCTACGAGCAGTACTTC. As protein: CASIRTEPYEQYF.

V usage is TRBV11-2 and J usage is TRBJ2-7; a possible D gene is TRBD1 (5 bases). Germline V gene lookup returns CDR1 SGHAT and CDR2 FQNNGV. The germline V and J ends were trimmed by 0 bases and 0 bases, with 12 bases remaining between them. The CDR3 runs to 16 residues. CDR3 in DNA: TGTGCCAGCAGCTTAGATCGGGCAGGGATCTCCTACGAGCAGTACTTC. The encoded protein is CASSLDRAGISYEQYF.

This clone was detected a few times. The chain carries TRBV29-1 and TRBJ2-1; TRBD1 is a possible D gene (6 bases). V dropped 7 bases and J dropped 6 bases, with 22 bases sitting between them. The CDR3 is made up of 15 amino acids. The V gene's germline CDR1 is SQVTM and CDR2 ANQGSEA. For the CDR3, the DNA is TGCAGCGCAGTTCGTCCGGACAGAGGATTCAATGAGCAGTTCTTC. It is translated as CSAVRPDRGFNEQFF.

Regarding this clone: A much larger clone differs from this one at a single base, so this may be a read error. CDR3: CASSLDSNTGELFF. CDR3 DNA sequence: TGTGCCAGCAGCTTAGACTCGAACACCGGGGAGCTGTTTTTT. The rearrangement uses TRBV7-9 and TRBJ2-2, with D hard to call. Trimming cost V 1 base and J 0 bases, with 3 bases left between them. The CDR3 spans 14 residues. The germline gives CDR1 SEHNR, CDR2 FQNEAQ (reference sequence).

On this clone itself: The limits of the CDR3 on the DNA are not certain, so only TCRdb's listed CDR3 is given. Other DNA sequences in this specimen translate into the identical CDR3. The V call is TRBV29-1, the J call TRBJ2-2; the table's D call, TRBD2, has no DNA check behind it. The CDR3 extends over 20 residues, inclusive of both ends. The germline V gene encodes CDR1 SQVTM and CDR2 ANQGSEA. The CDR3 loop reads CSVATGTGGSGGRVTGELFF.

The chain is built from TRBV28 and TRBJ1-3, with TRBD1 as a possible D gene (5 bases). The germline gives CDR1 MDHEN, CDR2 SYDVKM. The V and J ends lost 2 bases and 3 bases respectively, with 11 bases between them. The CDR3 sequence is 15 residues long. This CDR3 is CASSLRQTYGNTIYF. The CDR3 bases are TGTGCCAGCAGTTTAAGACAGACTTATGGAAACACCATATATTTT. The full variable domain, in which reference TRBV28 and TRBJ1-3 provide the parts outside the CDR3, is DVKVTQSSRYLVKRTGEKVFLECVQDMDHENMFWYRQDPGLGLRLIYFSYDVKMKEKGDIPEGYSVSREKKERFSLILESASTNQTSMYLCASSLRQTYGNTIYFGEGSWLTVV.

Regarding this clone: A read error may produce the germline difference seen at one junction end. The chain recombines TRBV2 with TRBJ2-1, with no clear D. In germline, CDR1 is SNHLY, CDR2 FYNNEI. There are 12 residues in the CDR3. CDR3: CASREAGNEQFF. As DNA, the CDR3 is TGTGCCAGCAGAGAAGCTGGGAATGAGCAGTTCTTC.

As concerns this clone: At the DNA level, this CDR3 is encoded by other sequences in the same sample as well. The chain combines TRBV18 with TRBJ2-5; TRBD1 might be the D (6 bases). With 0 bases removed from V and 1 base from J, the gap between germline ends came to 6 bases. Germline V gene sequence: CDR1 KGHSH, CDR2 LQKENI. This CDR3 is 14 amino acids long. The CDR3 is CASSPPTGQETQYF. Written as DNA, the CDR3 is TGTGCCAGCTCACCACCGACAGGCCAAGAGACCCAGTACTTC.